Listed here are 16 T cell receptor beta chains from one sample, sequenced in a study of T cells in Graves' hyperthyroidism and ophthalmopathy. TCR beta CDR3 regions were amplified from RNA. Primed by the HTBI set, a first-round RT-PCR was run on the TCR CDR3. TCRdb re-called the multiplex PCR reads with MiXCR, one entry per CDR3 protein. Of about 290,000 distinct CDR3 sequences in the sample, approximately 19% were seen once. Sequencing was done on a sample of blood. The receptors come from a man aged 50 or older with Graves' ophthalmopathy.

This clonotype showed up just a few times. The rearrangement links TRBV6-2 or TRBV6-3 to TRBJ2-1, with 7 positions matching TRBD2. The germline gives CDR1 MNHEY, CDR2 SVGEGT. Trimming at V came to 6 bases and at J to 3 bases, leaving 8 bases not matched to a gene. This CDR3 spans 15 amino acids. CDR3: CASSPSGTYYNEQFF. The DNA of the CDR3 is TGTGCCAGCAGCCCCAGCGGGACCTACTACAATGAGCAGTTCTTC.

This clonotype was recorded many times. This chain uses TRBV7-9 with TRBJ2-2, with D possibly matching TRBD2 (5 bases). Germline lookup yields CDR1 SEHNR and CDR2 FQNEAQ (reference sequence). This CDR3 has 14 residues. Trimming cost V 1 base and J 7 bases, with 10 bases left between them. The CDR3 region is CASSLGGGDGELFF. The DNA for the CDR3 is TGTGCCAGCAGCTTAGGAGGAGGCGACGGGGAGCTGTTTTTT.

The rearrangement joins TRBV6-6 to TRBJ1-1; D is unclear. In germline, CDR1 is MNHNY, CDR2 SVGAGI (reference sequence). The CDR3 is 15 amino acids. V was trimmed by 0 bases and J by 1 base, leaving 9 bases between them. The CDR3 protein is CASSYSIIPNTEAFF. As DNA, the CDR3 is TGTGCCAGCAGTTACTCGATAATTCCGAACACTGAAGCTTTCTTT.

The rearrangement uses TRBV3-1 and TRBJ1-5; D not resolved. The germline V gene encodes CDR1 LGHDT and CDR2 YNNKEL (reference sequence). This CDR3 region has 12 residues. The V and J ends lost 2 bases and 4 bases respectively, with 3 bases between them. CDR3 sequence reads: CASSQQNQPQHF. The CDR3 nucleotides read TGTGCCAGCAGCCAACAGAATCAGCCCCAGCATTTT.

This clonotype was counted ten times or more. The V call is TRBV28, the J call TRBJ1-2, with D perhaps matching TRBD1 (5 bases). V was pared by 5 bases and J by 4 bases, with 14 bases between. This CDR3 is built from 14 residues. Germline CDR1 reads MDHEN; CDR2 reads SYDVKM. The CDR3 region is CASSQGPLLYGYTF. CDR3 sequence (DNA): TGTGCCAGCAGTCAGGGACCCTTACTCTATGGCTACACCTTC.

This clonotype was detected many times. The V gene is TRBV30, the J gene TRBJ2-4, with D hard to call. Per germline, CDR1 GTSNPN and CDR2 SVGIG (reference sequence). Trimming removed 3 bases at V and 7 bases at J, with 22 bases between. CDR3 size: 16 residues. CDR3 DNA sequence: TGTGCCTGGAGGAGTCCCTCGTGGAGCCTAAGGAACATTCAGTACTTC. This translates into CAWRSPSWSLRNIQYF.

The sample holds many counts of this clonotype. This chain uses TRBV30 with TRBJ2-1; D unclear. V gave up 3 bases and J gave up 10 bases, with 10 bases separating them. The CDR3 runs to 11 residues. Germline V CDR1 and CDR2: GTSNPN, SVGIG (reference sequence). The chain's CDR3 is CAWSDALEQFF. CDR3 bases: TGTGCCTGGAGCGACGCACTGGAGCAGTTCTTC.

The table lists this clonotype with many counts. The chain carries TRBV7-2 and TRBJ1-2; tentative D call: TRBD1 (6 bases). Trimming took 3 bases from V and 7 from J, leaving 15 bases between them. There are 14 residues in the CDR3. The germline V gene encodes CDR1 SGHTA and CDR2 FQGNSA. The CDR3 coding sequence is TGTGCCAGCAGCTTCCCCCCAGGGGCACTTGGCTACACCTTC. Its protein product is CASSFPPGALGYTF.

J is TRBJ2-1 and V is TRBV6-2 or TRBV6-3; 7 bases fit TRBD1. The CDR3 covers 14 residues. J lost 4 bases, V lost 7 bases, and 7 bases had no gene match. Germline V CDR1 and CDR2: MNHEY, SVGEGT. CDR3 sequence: CASKGTARYNEQFF. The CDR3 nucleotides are TGTGCCAGCAAAGGGACAGCGCGATACAATGAGCAGTTCTTC.

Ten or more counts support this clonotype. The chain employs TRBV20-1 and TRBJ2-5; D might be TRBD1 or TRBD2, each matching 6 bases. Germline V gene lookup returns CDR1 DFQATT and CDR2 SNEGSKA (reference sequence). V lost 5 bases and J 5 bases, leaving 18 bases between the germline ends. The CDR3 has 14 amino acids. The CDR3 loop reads CSAPDRQGGETQYF. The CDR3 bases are TGCAGTGCTCCCGACAGGCAAGGAGGGGAGACCCAGTACTTC.

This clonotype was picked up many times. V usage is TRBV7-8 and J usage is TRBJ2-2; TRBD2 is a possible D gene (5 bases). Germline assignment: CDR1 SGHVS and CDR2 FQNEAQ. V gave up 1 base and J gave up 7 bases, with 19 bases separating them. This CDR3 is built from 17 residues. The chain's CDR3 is CASSLETLRGLGGELFF. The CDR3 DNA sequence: TGTGCCAGCAGCTTAGAGACGTTGCGAGGGTTGGGCGGGGAGCTGTTTTTT.

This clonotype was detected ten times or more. CDR3 nucleotide sequence: TGTGCCAGCAGTCCCCGTGGGGGGTTGAGACCCTACGAGCAGTACTTC. Translation: CASSPRGGLRPYEQYF. The J gene is TRBJ2-7, the V gene TRBV12-3 or TRBV12-4; D is possibly TRBD2 (6 bases). The CDR3 covers 16 residues. The germline V and J ends were trimmed by 5 bases and 2 bases, with 19 bases remaining between them.

Here the CDR3 DNA reads TGTGCTAGTGGTTTGTACGGGAGGGGTAATGAGCAGTTCTTC. This codes for CASGLYGRGNEQFF. The chain uses TRBV12-5 and TRBJ2-1; 8 bases match TRBD2. Per germline, CDR1 LGHNT and CDR2 FRNRAP. There are 14 residues in the CDR3. J lost 7 bases, V lost 2 bases, and 4 bases had no gene match.

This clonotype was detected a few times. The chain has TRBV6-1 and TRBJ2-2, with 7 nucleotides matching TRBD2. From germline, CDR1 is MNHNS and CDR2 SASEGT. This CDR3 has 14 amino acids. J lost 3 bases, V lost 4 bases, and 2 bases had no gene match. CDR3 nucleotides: TGTGCCAGCAGTGGGACTAGGCACACCGGGGAGCTGTTTTTT. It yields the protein CASSGTRHTGELFF.

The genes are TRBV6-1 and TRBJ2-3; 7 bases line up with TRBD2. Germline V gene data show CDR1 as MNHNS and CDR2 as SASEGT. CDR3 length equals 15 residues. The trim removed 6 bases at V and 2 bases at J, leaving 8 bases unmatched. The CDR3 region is CASRGGRGPTDTQYF. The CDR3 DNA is TGTGCCAGCAGAGGAGGGAGGGGCCCCACAGATACGCAGTATTTT.

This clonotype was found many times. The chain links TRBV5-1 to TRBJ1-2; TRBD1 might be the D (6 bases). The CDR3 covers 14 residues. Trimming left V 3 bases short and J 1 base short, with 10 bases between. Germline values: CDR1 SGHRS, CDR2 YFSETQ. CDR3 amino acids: CASSYNRDNYGYTF. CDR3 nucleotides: TGCGCCAGCAGCTACAACAGGGATAACTATGGCTACACCTTC.